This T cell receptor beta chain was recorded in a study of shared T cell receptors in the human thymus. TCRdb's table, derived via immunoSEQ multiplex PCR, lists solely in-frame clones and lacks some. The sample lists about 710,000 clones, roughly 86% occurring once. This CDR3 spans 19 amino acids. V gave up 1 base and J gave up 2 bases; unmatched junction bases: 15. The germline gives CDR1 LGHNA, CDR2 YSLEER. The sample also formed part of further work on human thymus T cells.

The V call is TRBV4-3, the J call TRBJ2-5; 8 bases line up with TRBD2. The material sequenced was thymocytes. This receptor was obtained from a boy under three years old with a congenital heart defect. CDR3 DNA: TGCGCCAGCAGCCAAGGATTAAGGGGAAGCGGGGGTAATCAAGAGACCCAGTACTTC. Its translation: CASSQGLRGSGGNQETQYF.